These 24 T cell receptor beta chains originate from one sample sequenced in a study of cytomegalovirus exposure and HLA in healthy donors. A multiplex PCR was run with 60 Vbeta primers and 13 Jbeta primers. Sequencing was performed with immunoSEQ multiplex PCR; in TCRdb, only in-frame clones are kept and a portion is missing. The table records 190,000 or so clones, 80% of them present only once. Sequencing input: PBMCs. The source of these receptors is a boy aged 5-17 years in good health and CMV-seronegative.

This clone was recorded a few times. This chain connects TRBV30 to TRBJ1-2; 8 nucleotides match TRBD1. V lost 0 bases and J lost 3; bases outside the gene matches: 3. The germline V gene encodes CDR1 GTSNPN and CDR2 SVGIG (reference sequence). The CDR3 is 14 amino acids. This CDR3 is CAWSVGRGHYGYTF. CDR3 DNA: TGTGCCTGGAGTGTGGGCAGGGGGCACTATGGCTACACCTTC. The full variable domain, its missing parts supplied by reference TRBV30 and TRBJ1-2, is SQTIHQWPATLVQPVGSPLSLECTVEGTSNPNLYWYRQAAGRGLQLLFYSVGIGQISSEVPQNLSASRPQDRQFILSSKKLLLSDSGFYLCAWSVGRGHYGYTFGSGTRLTVV.

The chain has TRBV30 and TRBJ1-2; D is possibly TRBD1 (6 bases). Trimming stripped 4 bases from V and 6 bases from J, with 15 bases between. Germline CDR1 and CDR2: GTSNPN and SVGIG (reference sequence). This CDR3 spans 13 amino acids. CDR3: CAWIPGEYHGYTF. CDR3 nucleotides: TGTGCCTGGATACCAGGGGAATACCATGGCTACACCTTC.

This chain joins TRBV4-2 and TRBJ1-1, with D possibly TRBD1 on 6 matching bases. CDR3 size: 15 residues. CDR1 is LGHNA and CDR2 is YNFKEQ in the germline V gene. Trimming removed 1 base from V and 2 bases from J, with 11 bases in between. The CDR3 bases are TGTGCCAGCAGCCAAGGCACAGGGTTTAACACTGAAGCTTTCTTT. It specifies CASSQGTGFNTEAFF.

In this sample, this clone turned up once. V usage is TRBV5-1 and J usage is TRBJ2-7, with D perhaps TRBD1 (6 bases). Per the germline V gene, CDR1 is SGHRS and CDR2 is YFSETQ. The V gene lost 2 bases and the J gene lost 6 bases, with 15 bases spanning the gap. The CDR3 length is 14 residues. CDR3: CASSLYPQGIEQYF. The CDR3 DNA is TGCGCCAGCAGCTTATACCCACAGGGTATCGAGCAGTACTTC.

CDR3 DNA: TGTGCCAGCAGCTTAGGTTCCAGCGGGGCGACCTACGAGCAGTACTTC. It translates to CASSLGSSGATYEQYF. V usage is TRBV7-6 and J usage is TRBJ2-5, with TRBD2 identical over 7 bases. The end of the DNA is better explained by TRBJ2-7, so the J call may be wrong. CDR1 and CDR2 (germline): SGHVS, FNYEAQ. This CDR3 has 16 amino acids.

The gene calls are TRBV5-6 and TRBJ2-5, with TRBD2 as a possible D gene (5 bases). Trimming removed 0 bases at V and 11 bases at J, with 14 bases between. CDR1 is SGHDT and CDR2 is YYEEEE in the germline V gene. This CDR3 has 13 residues. CDR3 nucleotides: TGTGCCAGCAGCTTGGTGAGGGCTGATGAGCAGTACTTC. This gives the protein CASSLVRADEQYF.

The rearrangement uses TRBV6-5 and TRBJ2-5, with 9 bases fitting TRBD1. The CDR3 has 16 amino acids. Germline V lookup: CDR1 MNHEY, CDR2 SVGAGI. Trimming removed 2 bases from V and 4 bases from J; junction bases left unmatched: 8. CDR3 nucleotide sequence: TGTGCCAGCAGTTACGCATATACAGGGGGCGGAGAGACCCAGTACTTC. Its protein is CASSYAYTGGGETQYF.

This chain links TRBV2 with TRBJ2-5, with 10 bases identical to TRBD2. Unmatched junction bases numbered 6, after V lost 6 bases and J lost 2 bases. CDR3 length: 15 residues. Germline CDR1 SNHLY, CDR2 FYNNEI. The CDR3 DNA reads TGTGCCAGCAGGGCGGGACTAGCGCTGCAAGAGACCCAGTACTTC. Its protein is CASRAGLALQETQYF.

This rearrangement joins TRBV4-1 to TRBJ2-7; 10 nucleotides agree with TRBD2. Per germline, CDR1 MGHRA and CDR2 YSYEKL. V shed 1 base and J 13 bases; nucleotides not matched to a gene: 19. There are 17 residues in the CDR3. The CDR3 region is CASSQGTSGTGPRVSYF. For the CDR3, the DNA is TGCGCCAGCAGCCAAGGGACTAGCGGAACGGGTCCGAGGGTCTCTTACTTC.

The DNA of the CDR3 is TGTGCCAGCAGCTTGGATCCGGGTCCGGGGGACACTGAAGCTTTCTTT. Translated: CASSLDPGPGDTEAFF. This chain joins TRBV5-5 and TRBJ1-1, with D possibly TRBD1 on 5 matching bases. The CDR3 runs 16 residues. Between the trimmed V and J ends, which lost 0 bases and 3 bases, there was a span of 15 bases. CDR1 and CDR2 (germline): SGHKS, YYEKEE (reference sequence).

In its sample, this clone was seen once. The rearrangement joins TRBV7-3 to TRBJ2-1, with TRBD2 matching over 12 bases. The CDR3 contains 17 residues. CDR1 SGHTA and CDR2 FQGTGA come from the germline V gene. The junction had 11 bases not matched to a gene; V was cut back by 5 bases and J by 6 bases. CDR3 region: CASSPRTSGKRGNEQFF. In DNA, the CDR3 is TGTGCCAGCAGCCCCCGGACTAGCGGGAAACGGGGCAATGAGCAGTTCTTC.

The rearrangement joins TRBV7-3 to TRBJ2-1, with 9 bases fitting TRBD1. The germline gives CDR1 SGHTA, CDR2 FQGTGA. V shed 5 bases and J 8 bases; nucleotides not matched to a gene: 16. The CDR3 is 17 amino acids. The CDR3, as DNA: TGTGCCAGCAGCCCCCCACAGGGGGCAGAAGGGAGCGATGAGCAGTTCTTC. This gives the protein CASSPPQGAEGSDEQFF.

This chain links TRBV27 with TRBJ2-1, with D possibly being TRBD1 (5 bases). This CDR3 is 12 amino acids long. V lost 6 bases, J lost 4 bases, and 7 bases lay in between. CDR1 is MNHEY, CDR2 SMNVEV, per germline (reference sequence). CDR3 sequence reads: CASSPGYNEQFF. The CDR3, as DNA: TGTGCCAGCAGCCCAGGGTACAATGAGCAGTTCTTC.

This clone was picked up a small number of times. The V gene is TRBV10-3, the J gene TRBJ1-1, with unresolved D. V dropped 7 bases and J dropped 1 base, with 7 bases sitting between them. There are 12 residues in the CDR3. Germline V gives CDR1 ENHRY, CDR2 SYGVKD. The CDR3 reads CAIMAGNTEAFF. CDR3 DNA sequence: TGTGCCATCATGGCAGGGAACACTGAAGCTTTCTTT.

The genes are TRBV6-5 and TRBJ2-2, with D perhaps matching TRBD1 (6 bases). The germline gives CDR1 MNHEY, CDR2 SVGAGI. The germline V and J ends were trimmed by 2 bases and 2 bases, with 12 bases remaining between them. CDR3 length: 16 residues. The chain's CDR3 is CASSYPDRLNTGELFF. CDR3 nucleotide sequence: TGTGCCAGCAGTTACCCGGACAGACTAAACACCGGGGAGCTGTTTTTT.

The chain joins TRBV30 to TRBJ2-5; no firm D call. Germline loops: CDR1 GTSNPN, CDR2 SVGIG (reference sequence). The ends were cut back, 4 bases at V and 4 bases at J, with 16 bases in the middle. This CDR3 contains 14 residues. The CDR3 nucleotides are TGTGCCTGGACGTTGCAGGCCTTAACAGAGACCCAGTACTTC. It translates to CAWTLQALTETQYF.

V usage is TRBV5-5 and J usage is TRBJ1-1, with 8 bases that match TRBD1. The V gene end was trimmed by 4 bases and the J gene end by 1 base; junction bases not matched to a gene: 9. Germline assignment: CDR1 SGHKS and CDR2 YYEKEE (reference sequence). CDR3 length equals 16 residues. As DNA, the CDR3 is TGTGCCAGCAGCCGTCGTACCGGGACAGGGAACACTGAAGCTTTCTTT. Its protein is CASSRRTGTGNTEAFF.

The chain carries TRBV7-2 and TRBJ2-7, with 9 nucleotides matching TRBD2. Unmatched junction bases numbered 11, after V lost 4 bases and J lost 7 bases. This CDR3 comprises 15 residues. CDR1 and CDR2 from the germline V gene are SGHTA and FQGNSA. CDR3 sequence reads: CASSSILAGLGEQYF. DNA of the CDR3: TGTGCCAGCAGCTCGATCCTAGCGGGGCTAGGTGAGCAGTACTTC.

CDR3 DNA: TGTGCCAGCAGTTACTCTCCGTACACTGAAGCTTTCTTT. Amino acids: CASSYSPYTEAFF. The chain couples TRBV6-5 to TRBJ1-1; no clear D. V shed 0 bases and J shed 3 bases, with 5 bases lying between them. Germline-derived CDR1 and CDR2 are MNHEY and SVGAGI. The CDR3 is 13 residues long.

This chain connects TRBV5-1 to TRBJ1-2, with TRBD1 matching over 7 bases. CDR1 and CDR2 (germline): SGHRS, YFSETQ. After removal of 3 bases from V and 6 bases from J, the junction contained 11 bases not matched to a gene. The CDR3 loop spans 15 amino acids. CDR3 nucleotides: TGCGCCAGCAGCTGGCGAGACAGGGCATATGATGGCTACACCTTC. This encodes CASSWRDRAYDGYTF.

The chain links TRBV4-2 to TRBJ2-4; 7 bases match TRBD1. Germline CDR1 LGHNA, CDR2 YNFKEQ. V dropped 3 bases and J dropped 1; count of bases not matched to a gene: 3. This CDR3 region has 15 residues. In DNA form, the CDR3 reads TGTGCCAGCAGCCAGGGGACAGCGGCCAAAAACATTCAGTACTTC. This encodes CASSQGTAAKNIQYF.

The chain is built from TRBV27 and TRBJ2-3, with D maybe TRBD2 (6 bases). The CDR3 length is 15 residues. V lost 4 bases to trimming and J lost 8 bases, with 19 bases between them. Germline values: CDR1 MNHEY, CDR2 SMNVEV (reference sequence). The DNA for the CDR3 is TGTGCCAGCAGTTCCGGGACTCAGCCGTTGAGTACGCAGTATTTT. It is translated as CASSSGTQPLSTQYF.

The rearrangement joins TRBV9 to TRBJ2-1, with 11 positions matching TRBD2. This CDR3 has 17 residues. CDR1 is SGDLS and CDR2 is YYNGEE in the germline V gene. After removal of 3 bases from V and 5 bases from J, the junction contained 10 bases not matched to a gene. CDR3 in amino acids: CASSAPFSGGENNEQFF. The CDR3 DNA reads as TGTGCCAGCAGCGCCCCTTTTAGCGGGGGGGAGAACAATGAGCAGTTCTTC.

The chain couples TRBV11-3 to TRBJ1-4; TRBD1 might be the D (5 bases). This CDR3 has 15 residues. V was trimmed by 8 bases and J by 1 base, leaving 14 bases between them. Per the germline V gene, CDR1 is SGHNT and CDR2 is YENEEA. The CDR3 protein is CASARSGGTNEKLFF. As DNA, the CDR3 is TGTGCCAGCGCCAGGTCCGGGGGAACTAATGAAAAACTGTTTTTT.